A selection of T cell receptor beta chains follows, all from one sample in a study of technical replicates of blood from a handful of donors. Measured with immunoSEQ multiplex PCR; TCRdb has only the in-frame clones, and not every one. In the table there are some 75,000 clones, 95% to 97% of which are singletons. Sequences were obtained from T cells isolated from PBMCs. Source of these receptors: a human donor in good health. Both conserved end residues are part of each CDR3. A D gene is named only where the DNA matches it firmly. Size tells how often a clone was seen (once, few, many) or the class of an expanded clone, and some rows leave it out.

clone_size | j_call | d_call | v_call | cdr3_nt | cdr3_aa
NA | TRBJ2-1 | TRBD2 | TRBV4-1 | TGCGCCAGCAGCCAAGACGGAGATAGCGGGAGTTATGAGCAGTTCTTC | CASSQDGDSGSYEQFF
NA | TRBJ1-2 | NA | TRBV28 | TGTGCCAGCAGCTATGTTTCTCTAGCTAACTATGGCTACACCTTC | CASSYVSLANYGYTF
NA | TRBJ2-1 | NA | TRBV2 | TGTGCCAGCAGCCGCAATGAGCAGTTCTTC | CASSRNEQFF
NA | TRBJ1-2 | NA | TRBV6-5 | TGTGCCAGCAGTTACTCGCGAGTTTCCGGCTACACCTTC | CASSYSRVSGYTF
NA | TRBJ2-3 | NA | TRBV7-2 | TGTGCCAGCAGGAGGGGGTTAACCCCCCGAAGTTCTAGCACAGATACGCAGTATTTT | CASRRGLTPRSSSTDTQYF
NA | TRBJ1-5 | NA | TRBV11-2 | TGTGCCAGCAGCTTAGTCGGTCAATCGGTCTACCAGCCCCAGCATTTT | CASSLVGQSVYQPQHF
NA | TRBJ1-2 | NA | TRBV28 | TGTGCCAGCAGTTTACCTCCCGGGAACTATGGCTACACCTTC | CASSLPPGNYGYTF
NA | TRBJ2-3 | NA | TRBV7-3 | TGTGCCAGCAGCCTGGTCGGGAGCACAGATACGCAGTATTTT | CASSLVGSTDTQYF
NA | TRBJ2-1 | TRBD1 | TRBV9 | TGTGCCAGCAGCCAAGACCGGGACAGGGGGGATGAGCAGTTCTTC | CASSQDRDRGDEQFF
NA | TRBJ1-1 | NA | TRBV30 | TGTGCCTGGAGCATTCTCTCGGCTGAAGCTTTCTTT | CAWSILSAEAFF
NA | TRBJ2-1 | TRBD2 | TRBV7-2 | TGTGCCAGCAACTCCGGGACTAGCTACAATGAGCAGTTCTTC | CASNSGTSYNEQFF
NA | TRBJ2-5 | TRBD2 | TRBV28 | TGTGCCAGCAGTGGACGACTAGCGGGAGGGGAAGAGACCCAGTACTTC | CASSGRLAGGEETQYF
NA | TRBJ1-5 | NA | TRBV7-9 | TGTGCCAGCAGCCTGGCCCAGCAGCCCCAGCATTTT | CASSLAQQPQHF
NA | TRBJ2-3 | TRBD1 | TRBV19 | TGTGCCAGTAGTATCCGACAGGGGGCAGATACGCAGTATTTT | CASSIRQGADTQYF
NA | TRBJ2-5 | NA | TRBV19 | TGTGCCAGTAGTATGAATCAGCAAGAGACCCAGTACTTC | CASSMNQQETQYF
NA | TRBJ2-1 | NA | TRBV5-1 | TGCGCCAGCAGCTTGGAAAGTAGTTTCTACAATGAGCAGTTCTTC | CASSLESSFYNEQFF
once | TRBJ1-5 | TRBD1 | TRBV5-1 | TGCGCCAGCAGCTTGGGCTCCGGGACAGGGCCCCAGCATTTT | CASSLGSGTGPQHF
NA | TRBJ2-4 | NA | TRBV5-4 | TGTGCCAGCAGCCCGAACAGGGAACACATTCAGTACTTC | CASSPNREHIQYF
NA | TRBJ1-2 | NA | TRBV25-1 | TGTGCCAGCAGTGAATCCAACATCCCCCAGGGCAACTATGGCTACACCTTC | CASSESNIPQGNYGYTF
NA | TRBJ1-2 | NA | TRBV27 | TGTGCCAGCAGCTCGGGGGGCTATGGCTACACCTTC | CASSSGGYGYTF
NA | TRBJ1-1 | NA | TRBV18 | TGTGCCAGCTCAGCTTCCGGGGACACTGAAGCTTTCTTT | CASSASGDTEAFF
NA | TRBJ2-5 | NA | TRBV7-7 | TGTGCTAGCAGCTTACAGGGAGGGTTAGAGACCCAGTACTTC | CASSLQGGLETQYF
NA | TRBJ1-2 | NA | TRBV30 | TGTGCCTGGAGCCCGAGTTCCTCTGGCTACACCTTC | CAWSPSSSGYTF
NA | TRBJ2-7 | TRBD1 | TRBV18 | TGTGCCAGCTCACCCGGGACAGGTACCTACGAGCAGTACTTC | CASSPGTGTYEQYF
NA | TRBJ1-5 | NA | TRBV6-1 | TGTGCCAGCAATTCAGGGATAGACAATCAGCCCCAGCATTTT | CASNSGIDNQPQHF
NA | TRBJ2-3 | NA | TRBV6-1 | TGTGCCAGCAGTGAACGTTTAGCAGATACGCAGTATTTT | CASSERLADTQYF
once | TRBJ2-1 | TRBD1 | TRBV10-1 | TGCGCCAGCAGTGACGCCCGGGACAGGTCCTACAATGAGCAGTTCTTC | CASSDARDRSYNEQFF
NA | TRBJ2-2 | NA | TRBV25-1 | TGTGCCAGCACTGGTGGGCCCACCGGGGAGCTGTTTTTT | CASTGGPTGELFF
once | TRBJ1-1 | NA | TRBV10-3 | TGTGCCATCAGTGAGGGGCACACTGAAGCTTTCTTT | CAISEGHTEAFF
NA | TRBJ2-1 | TRBD1 | TRBV7-9 | TGTGCCAGCAGCCACGTGGACAGGGGGCAAAATGAGCAGTTCTTC | CASSHVDRGQNEQFF
NA | TRBJ1-2 | NA | TRBV10-1 | TGCGCCAGCAGTCCAGGGGATCAAGGCTATGGCTACACCTTC | CASSPGDQGYGYTF
NA | TRBJ2-5 | NA | TRBV4-2 | TGTGCCAGCAGCCCCACGACCCCACTAACTCTAGAGACCCAGTACTTC | CASSPTTPLTLETQYF
NA | TRBJ1-4 | NA | TRBV29-1 | TGCAGCGTTGTAGTATCCGGAAGCGGTGAAAAACTGTTTTTT | CSVVVSGSGEKLFF
once | TRBJ2-2 | NA | TRBV6-1 | TGTGCCAGCAGTGGGGAGCCGACCACCGGGGAGCTGTTTTTT | CASSGEPTTGELFF
NA | TRBJ2-5 | TRBD2 | TRBV5-1 | TGCGCCAGCAGCTTGGAGGGACTAGCCCAAGAGACCCAGTACTTC | CASSLEGLAQETQYF
NA | TRBJ1-2 | NA | TRBV6-4 | TGTGCCAGCAGTGACTCTGGGCACTCCATGTTTACTGGCTACACCTTC | CASSDSGHSMFTGYTF
NA | TRBJ1-4 | TRBD1 | TRBV5-8 | TGTGCCAGCAGCTGGGGGACAGTTAATGAAAAACTGTTTTTT | CASSWGTVNEKLFF
NA | TRBJ1-2 | NA | TRBV7-9 | TGTGCCAGCAGCTTACCCCTACAGCCCTATGGCTACACCTTC | CASSLPLQPYGYTF
NA | TRBJ2-7 | NA | TRBV28 | TGTGCCAGCAGTTTCCCTTCCCGTTACGAGCAGTACTTC | CASSFPSRYEQYF
NA | TRBJ2-7 | NA | TRBV9 | TGTGCCAGCAGCGTAGCGGGAGCGGTGGGCGAGCAGTACTTC | CASSVAGAVGEQYF
NA | TRBJ1-2 | TRBD1 | TRBV19 | TGTGCCAGTAGTAGCTCAGGGGGCGCTTTGTTGGGCTACACCTTC | CASSSSGGALLGYTF
NA | TRBJ2-1 | NA | TRBV6-5 | TGTGCCAGCAGTTACAGCCTAAATGAGCAGTTCTTC | CASSYSLNEQFF
NA | TRBJ2-3 | NA | TRBV19 | TGTGCCAGTAGTGCGGCTAGGGATACGCAGTATTTT | CASSAARDTQYF
NA | TRBJ2-5 | TRBD2 | TRBV5-1 | TGCGCCAGCAGCTTAGCGGGAAGGGAGACCCAGTACTTC | CASSLAGRETQYF
NA | TRBJ2-7 | NA | TRBV27 | TGTGCCAGCGGGACACCCTATGCCTACGAGCAGTACTTC | CASGTPYAYEQYF
NA | TRBJ1-1 | TRBD1 | TRBV25-1 | TGTGCCAGCAGTGAATTGGGGACAGGGAGGGCTGAAGCTTTCTTT | CASSELGTGRAEAFF
NA | TRBJ2-2 | TRBD2 | TRBV5-4 | TGTGCCAGCGACAGGAGTAGCGGGAGGGCCGACACCGGGGAGCTGTTTTTT | CASDRSSGRADTGELFF
NA | TRBJ2-7 | NA | TRBV30 | TGTGCCTGGAGTCGTGGGGGCGGGAGAATCAACGAGCAGTACTTC | CAWSRGGGRINEQYF
once | TRBJ1-1 | NA | TRBV27 | TGTGCCAGCAGTCCGCGACTGATGATGGACACTGAAGCTTTCTTT | CASSPRLMMDTEAFF
NA | TRBJ1-3 | TRBD1 | TRBV28 | TGTGCCAGCAGTTCTCCGGGGACAGCCCTAGGAAACACCATATATTTT | CASSSPGTALGNTIYF
NA | TRBJ1-3 | TRBD1 | TRBV9 | TGTGCCAGCAGCGTAGGTTATACAGGGGTCAGAAACACCATATATTTT | CASSVGYTGVRNTIYF
NA | TRBJ2-1 | TRBD1 | TRBV9 | TGTGCCAGCAGCGAGCCAGGGGGCGCAGCCTACCCATACAATGAGCAGTTCTTC | CASSEPGGAAYPYNEQFF
NA | TRBJ2-7 | TRBD2 | TRBV4-2 | TGTGCCAGCAGCCAAAGAATAGCGGGAGGCCACGAGCAGTACTTC | CASSQRIAGGHEQYF
NA | TRBJ2-7 | NA | TRBV11-2 | TGTGCCAGCAGCCTTCTTTTGGACACCGAGCAGTACTTC | CASSLLLDTEQYF
NA | TRBJ2-5 | NA | TRBV7-2 | TGTGCCAGCAGCTTAGTTCCCGGCAGGGGAGAGACCCAGTACTTC | CASSLVPGRGETQYF
NA | TRBJ2-7 | TRBD2 | TRBV7-2 | TGTGCCAGCAGCTTAGGGGGGGGTGCGGGATGGGACGAGCAGTACTTC | CASSLGGGAGWDEQYF
NA | TRBJ2-7 | TRBD1 | TRBV7-9 | TGTGCCAGCATAAACAGGGGTGGCGAGCAGTACTTC | CASINRGGEQYF
once | TRBJ2-1 | NA | TRBV9 | TGTGCCAGCAGCGTAGCCGCCAGCTCCTACAATGAGCAGTTCTTC | CASSVAASSYNEQFF
NA | TRBJ2-1 | TRBD2 | TRBV2 | TGTGCCAGCAGTGTACACAGCCTGGGACTAACGACCAATGAGCAGTTCTTC | CASSVHSLGLTTNEQFF